This T cell receptor (beta chain) is from a study of OX40 agonist ivuxolimab in advanced cancers. The study's findings and limits: Normalized expansion of T-cell clones was also low for some nonresponders.

This table comes from immunoSEQ multiplex PCR, and its TCRdb copy is limited to in-frame clones, with some not included. The top ten clones hold around 2.7% of a sample with 90,000 or so clones, 90% to 95% of them seen once. As concerns this clone: Its antigen is not identified. The sample contains more than one DNA sequence encoding this CDR3.

Germline V gene data show CDR1 as MDHEN and CDR2 as SYDVKM. The V gene lost 2 bases and the J gene lost 0 bases, with 4 bases spanning the gap. The CDR3 extends over 13 amino acids. The source is an adult with an advanced solid tumor such as melanoma, head and neck, liver or kidney cancer. V is TRBV28 and J is TRBJ1-1; D remains unclear. The source was CD4+ or CD8+ T cells sorted from blood, collected in a trial of the OX40 agonist ivuxolimab. The CDR3 sequence: CASSLAVNTEAFF. In nucleotides, the CDR3 is TGTGCCAGCAGTTTAGCGGTGAACACTGAAGCTTTCTTT.